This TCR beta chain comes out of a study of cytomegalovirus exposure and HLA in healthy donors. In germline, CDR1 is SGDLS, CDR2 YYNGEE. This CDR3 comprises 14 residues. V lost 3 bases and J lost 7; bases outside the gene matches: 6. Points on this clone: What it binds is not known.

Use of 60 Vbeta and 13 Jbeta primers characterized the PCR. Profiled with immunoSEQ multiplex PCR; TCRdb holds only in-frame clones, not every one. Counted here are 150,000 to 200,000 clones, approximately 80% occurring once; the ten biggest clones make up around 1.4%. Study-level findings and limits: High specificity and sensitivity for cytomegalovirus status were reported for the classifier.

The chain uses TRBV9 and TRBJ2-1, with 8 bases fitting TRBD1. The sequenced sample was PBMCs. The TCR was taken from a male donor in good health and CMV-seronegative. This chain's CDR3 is CASSAEGQANEQFF. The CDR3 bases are TGTGCCAGCAGCGCGGAGGGACAGGCAAATGAGCAGTTCTTC.